The TCR beta chain under discussion was sequenced for a study of CD8+CD57+ T cells in acquired aplastic anemia. On the study more broadly: Yields of DNA that came from sorted CD4+ and CD8+ cells averaged about 3.5 ug.

Notes on this clonotype: Its antigen is currently unknown.

Patients chosen for sequencing had CD8+CD57+ cells that had expanded, as shown by flow cytometry. Untreated patients provided the blood samples, with no therapy given before sampling. Regarding the study as a whole: Sharing between patients and controls was observed for twenty-nine CD8+ CDR3 sequences. Researchers reported that CD8+ Simpson's diversity was not significantly different in patients versus controls.

Genomic DNA was employed as the template in profiling TCR beta VDJ and CDR3. TCRdb analysed the reads with MiXCR anew, one entry per CDR3 protein. The top ten clones hold 2.5% to 4% of a sample with approximately 170,000 distinct CDR3 sequences, about 45% of them seen once. Material: sorted CD4+, CD8+, or CD8+CD57+ T cells (not recorded which) from PBMCs. This TCR came from a human donor with aplastic anemia.

CDR3 protein: CASSVGSNQPQHF. Written as DNA, the CDR3 is TGCGCCAGCAGTGTTGGTAGCAATCAGCCCCAGCATTTT. The rearrangement uses TRBV10-2 and TRBJ1-5; D ambiguous. The CDR3 sequence is 13 residues long. Per the germline V gene, CDR1 is WSHSY and CDR2 is SAAADI. Trimming left V 4 bases short and J 0 bases short, with 4 bases between.